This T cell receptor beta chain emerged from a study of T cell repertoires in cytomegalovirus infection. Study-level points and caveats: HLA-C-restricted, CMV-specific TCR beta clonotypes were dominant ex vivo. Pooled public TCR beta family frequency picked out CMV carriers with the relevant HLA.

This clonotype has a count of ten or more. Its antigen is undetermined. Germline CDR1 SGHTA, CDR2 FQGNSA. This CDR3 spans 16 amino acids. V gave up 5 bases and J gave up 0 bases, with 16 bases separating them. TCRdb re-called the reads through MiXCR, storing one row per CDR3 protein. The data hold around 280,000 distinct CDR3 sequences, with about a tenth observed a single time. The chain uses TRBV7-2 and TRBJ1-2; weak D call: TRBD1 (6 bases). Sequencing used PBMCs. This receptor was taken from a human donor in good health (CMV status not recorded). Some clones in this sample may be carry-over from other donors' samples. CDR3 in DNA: TGTGCCAGCAGCATCGAAAGGGGGAGAGCTAACTATGGCTACACCTTC. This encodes CASSIERGRANYGYTF.